The sequence of this T cell receptor (beta chain) was determined in a study of blood T cell repertoires in COVID-19. Method: immunoSEQ multiplex PCR; TCRdb's copy keeps in-frame clones and lacks some. The sample contains hundreds of thousands of clones, nearly 90% of which appear only once. The CDR3 has 19 residues. Germline values: CDR1 SGHRS, CDR2 YFSETQ. Losses at the gene ends were 0 bases for V and 5 bases for J; bases not matched to a gene: 15. Individuals drawn from around 25 US areas were about 18 to 95 years old. The receptor was derived from a woman aged 25 to 45 who had recovered from COVID-19. Sequenced input: PBMCs or T cells enriched from blood (not recorded which). V gene TRBV5-1 combines with J gene TRBJ2-5, with 11 positions matching TRBD2. The CDR3 is CASSLGYTLAGGPEETQYF. In DNA form, the CDR3 reads TGCGCCAGCAGCTTGGGCTACACTTTAGCGGGAGGGCCGGAGGAGACCCAGTACTTC. Variable domain in full (rest from reference TRBV5-1 and TRBJ2-5): KAGVTQTPRYLIKTRGQQVTLSCSPISGHRSVSWYQQTPGQGLQFLFEYFSETQRNKGNFPGRFSGRQFSNSRSEMNVSTLELGDSALYLCASSLGYTLAGGPEETQYFGPGTRLLVL.